These 8 T cell receptor beta chains were all obtained from the same sample, sequenced in a study of blood T cells in healthy people across ages. Through a sample-barcoded 5' primer and a J-beta primer mix, a second PCR was run for roughly 6 to 11 cycles. TCRdb used MiXCR to reprocess the 5' RACE reads, holding one entry per CDR3 protein. The sample consists of around 580,000 distinct CDR3 sequences, around 48% of them appearing once. Material: blood. The source is a man at least 80 years old in good health.

The chain is built from TRBV20-1 and TRBJ1-5; perhaps TRBD1 as D (6 bases). The V gene's germline CDR1 is DFQATT and CDR2 SNEGSKA (reference sequence). V lost 3 bases and J lost 1, with 13 bases in between. The CDR3 spans 15 residues. DNA for the CDR3: TGCAGTGCTAGGCCGTTCGGACAGAGCAATCAGCCCCAGCATTTT. It codes for CSARPFGQSNQPQHF.

In this sample, this clonotype turned up a few times. The chain recombines TRBV29-1 with TRBJ2-5; 8 bases match TRBD2. Losses at the gene ends were 4 bases for V and 4 bases for J; bases not matched to a gene: 8. In germline, CDR1 is SQVTM, CDR2 ANQGSEA. This CDR3 is built from 14 residues. CDR3 residues: CSVGLAGTGETQYF. CDR3 sequence (DNA): TGCAGCGTTGGTCTAGCGGGTACTGGAGAGACCCAGTACTTC.

The table lists this clonotype with many counts. The chain links TRBV20-1 to TRBJ2-3; either TRBD1 or TRBD2 may fit D (5 bases each). From germline, CDR1 is DFQATT and CDR2 SNEGSKA (reference sequence). The CDR3 consists of 12 residues. The V end lost 4 bases, the J end lost 4 bases, and 9 bases lay between the germline ends. CDR3 bases: TGCAGTGCTAAGGGACGTGCAGATACGCAGTATTTT. It codes for CSAKGRADTQYF.

The rearrangement joins TRBV3-1 to TRBJ2-5, with 8 positions matching TRBD2. The tail of the sequence fits TRBJ2-7 better, so the J call may be wrong. The CDR3 runs to 15 residues. The germline CDR1 and CDR2 sequences are LGHDT and YNNKEL (reference sequence). DNA of the CDR3: TGTGCCAGCAGCCAAGGACCCGGGGGGGCTTACGAGCAGTACTTC. Translating it yields CASSQGPGGAYEQYF.

A single count supports this clonotype. The rearrangement uses TRBV29-1 and TRBJ1-1, with D uncertain. The CDR3 extends over 13 amino acids. CDR1 is SQVTM and CDR2 is ANQGSEA in the germline V gene. V was trimmed by 5 bases and J by 3 bases, leaving 13 bases between them. The CDR3 loop is CSVRGKRDTEAFF. The DNA for the CDR3 is TGCAGCGTTAGAGGGAAGAGGGACACTGAAGCTTTCTTT.

Notes on this clonotype: Mismatch with germline at one junction end may stem from a read error. V usage is TRBV5-1 and J usage is TRBJ2-3, with TRBD1 as a possible D gene (5 bases). The CDR3 loop spans 15 amino acids. Germline values: CDR1 SGHRS, CDR2 YFSETQ. DNA of the CDR3: TGCGCCAGCAGCTTGAGTACGGTAGACACAGGTACGCAGTATTTT. As protein: CASSLSTVDTGTQYF.

V and J are TRBV6-1 and TRBJ2-2; the D gene is possibly TRBD2 (5 bases). The V end lost 7 bases, the J end lost 8 bases, and 32 bases lay between the germline ends. Germline CDR1 reads MNHNS; CDR2 reads SASEGT. The CDR3 has 19 amino acids. The CDR3 DNA sequence: TGTGCCAGCACCCTCAGACCCCGGAGGCAGAGGACTGATCGGGGGGAGCTGTTTTTT. This sequence encodes CASTLRPRRQRTDRGELFF.

The chain couples TRBV5-5 to TRBJ2-1, with 9 nucleotides matching TRBD1. CDR3 length: 15 amino acids. Germline CDR1 and CDR2: SGHKS and YYEKEE (reference sequence). V dropped 2 bases and J dropped 8; count of bases not matched to a gene: 8. This chain's CDR3 is CASSLRGTGMDEQFF. The CDR3 bases are TGTGCCAGCAGCTTACGGGGGACAGGGATGGATGAGCAGTTCTTC.